This T cell receptor (beta chain) appears in the sequencing data of a study of identical twins. For this clonotype: Its specificity is unknown.

Study results and caveats: Modelling underestimated the level of out-of-frame TCR alpha sharing observed in monozygotic twins.

Using its own MiXCR run on the 5' RACE reads, TCRdb lists one record per CDR3 protein. The sample includes about 550,000 distinct CDR3 sequences, around 22% of them seen just once. These data also featured in a second study, about yellow fever vaccine responses in identical twins.

This receptor was obtained from a woman between 18 and 30 years old in good health. The sequencing input was CD4+ T cells sorted from blood.

The CDR3 coding sequence is TGTGCCAGCAGTTCCTCCGGGACAGGGTTAGGGTATGGCTACACCTTC. This encodes CASSSSGTGLGYGYTF. The chain is built from TRBV12-3 or TRBV12-4 and TRBJ1-2, with 9 bases identical to TRBD1. The CDR3 contains 16 residues. Trimming at V came to 4 bases and at J to 5 bases, leaving 11 bases not matched to a gene.